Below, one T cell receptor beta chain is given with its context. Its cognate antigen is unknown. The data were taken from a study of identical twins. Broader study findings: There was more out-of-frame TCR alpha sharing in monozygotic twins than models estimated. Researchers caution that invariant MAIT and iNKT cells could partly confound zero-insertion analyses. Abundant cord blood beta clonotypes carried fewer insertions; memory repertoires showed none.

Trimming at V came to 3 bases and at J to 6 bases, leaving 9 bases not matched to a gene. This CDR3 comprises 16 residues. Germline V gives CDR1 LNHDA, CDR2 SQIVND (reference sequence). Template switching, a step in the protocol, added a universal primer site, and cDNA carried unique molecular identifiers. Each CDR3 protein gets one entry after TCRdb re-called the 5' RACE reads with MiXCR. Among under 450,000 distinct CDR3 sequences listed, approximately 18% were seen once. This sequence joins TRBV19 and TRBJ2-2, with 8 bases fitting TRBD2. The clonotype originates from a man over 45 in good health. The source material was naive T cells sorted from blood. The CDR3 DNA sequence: TGTGCCAGTAGTATGGGGCCGGGACTAGTGGCCGGGGAGCTGTTTTTT. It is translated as CASSMGPGLVAGELFF.